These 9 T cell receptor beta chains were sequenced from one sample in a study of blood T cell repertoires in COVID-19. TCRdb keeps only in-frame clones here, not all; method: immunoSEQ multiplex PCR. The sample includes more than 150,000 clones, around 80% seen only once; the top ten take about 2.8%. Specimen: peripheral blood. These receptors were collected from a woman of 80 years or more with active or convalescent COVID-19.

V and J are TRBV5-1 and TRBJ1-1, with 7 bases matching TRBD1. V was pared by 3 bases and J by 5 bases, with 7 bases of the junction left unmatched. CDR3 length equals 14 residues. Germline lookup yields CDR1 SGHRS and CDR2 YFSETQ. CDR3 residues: CASSSGTVRTEAFF. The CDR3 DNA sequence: TGCGCCAGCAGCTCGGGGACAGTCAGAACTGAAGCTTTCTTT.

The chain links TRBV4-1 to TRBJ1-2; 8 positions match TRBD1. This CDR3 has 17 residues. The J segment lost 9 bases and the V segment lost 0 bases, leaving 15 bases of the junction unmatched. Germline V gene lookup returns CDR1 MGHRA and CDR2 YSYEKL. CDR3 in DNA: TGCGCCAGCAGCCAAGATTTAGGGGGCAGGGGGCCTCGTAGCTACACCTTC. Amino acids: CASSQDLGGRGPRSYTF.

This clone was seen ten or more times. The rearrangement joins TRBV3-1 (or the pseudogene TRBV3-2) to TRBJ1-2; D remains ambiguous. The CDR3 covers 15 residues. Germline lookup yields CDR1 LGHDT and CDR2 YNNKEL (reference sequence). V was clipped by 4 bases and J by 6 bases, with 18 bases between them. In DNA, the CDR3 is TGTGCCAGCAGCCTCAGAGGTCCATCCTCCAATGGCTACACCTTC. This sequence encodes CASSLRGPSSNGYTF.

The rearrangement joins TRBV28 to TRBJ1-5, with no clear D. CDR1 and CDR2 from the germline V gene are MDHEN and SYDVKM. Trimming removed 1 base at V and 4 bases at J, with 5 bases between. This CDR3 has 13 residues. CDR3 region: CASSLSVNQPQHF. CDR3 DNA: TGTGCCAGCAGTTTATCCGTAAATCAGCCCCAGCATTTT.

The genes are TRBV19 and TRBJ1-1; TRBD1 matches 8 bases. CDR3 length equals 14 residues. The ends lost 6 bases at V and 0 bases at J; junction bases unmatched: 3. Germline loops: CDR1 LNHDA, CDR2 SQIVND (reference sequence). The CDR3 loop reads CASRPTGVNTEAFF. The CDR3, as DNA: TGTGCCAGTAGGCCGACAGGGGTGAACACTGAAGCTTTCTTT.

CDR3 sequence (DNA): TGTGCCAGCAGTTCCCACGACAGGGTCAGCAATCAGCCCCAGCATTTT. Protein: CASSSHDRVSNQPQHF. The V gene is TRBV28, the J gene TRBJ1-5; 7 bases are a match to TRBD1. Trimming at V came to 4 bases and at J to 1 base, leaving 7 bases not matched to a gene. This CDR3 has 16 residues. The V gene's germline CDR1 is MDHEN and CDR2 SYDVKM.

The CDR3 DNA reads TGTGCCAGCAGTGTTTCTCCACCCGCGGGGTACGGCTACACCTTC. Its protein is CASSVSPPAGYGYTF. The chain links TRBV27 to TRBJ1-2; unclear D gene. Germline V lookup: CDR1 MNHEY, CDR2 SMNVEV (reference sequence). Between the trimmed V and J ends, which lost 5 bases and 8 bases, there was a span of 21 bases. The CDR3 extends over 15 amino acids.

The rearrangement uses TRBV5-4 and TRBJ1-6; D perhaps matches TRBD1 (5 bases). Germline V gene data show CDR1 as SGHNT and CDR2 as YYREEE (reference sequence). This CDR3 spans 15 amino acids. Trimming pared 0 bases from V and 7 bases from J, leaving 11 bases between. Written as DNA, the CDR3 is TGTGCCAGCAGCTTGGGCAGGCCAGGGAATTCACCCCTCCACTTT. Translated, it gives CASSLGRPGNSPLHF.

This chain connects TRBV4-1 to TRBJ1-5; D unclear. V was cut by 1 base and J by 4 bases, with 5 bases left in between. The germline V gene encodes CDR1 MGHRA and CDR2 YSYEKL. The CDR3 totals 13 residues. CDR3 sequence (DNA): TGCGCCAGCAGCCAAGCGGGGAATCAGCCCCAGCATTTT. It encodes CASSQAGNQPQHF.